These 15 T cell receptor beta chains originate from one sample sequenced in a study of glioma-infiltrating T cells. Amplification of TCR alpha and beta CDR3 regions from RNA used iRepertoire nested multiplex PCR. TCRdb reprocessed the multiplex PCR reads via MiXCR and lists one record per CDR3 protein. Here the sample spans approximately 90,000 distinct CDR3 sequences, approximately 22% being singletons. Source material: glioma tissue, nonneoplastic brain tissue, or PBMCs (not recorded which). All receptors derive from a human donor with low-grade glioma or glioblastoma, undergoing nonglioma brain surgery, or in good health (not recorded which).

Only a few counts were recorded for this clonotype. The CDR3 DNA sequence: TGTGCCAGCAGTTTCCCCCACGGGGACACAGATACGCAGTATTTT. It encodes CASSFPHGDTDTQYF. The chain employs TRBV12-3 or TRBV12-4 and TRBJ2-3; possibly TRBD2 for D (5 bases). This CDR3 region has 15 residues. V was pared by 3 bases and J by 2 bases, with 12 bases between.

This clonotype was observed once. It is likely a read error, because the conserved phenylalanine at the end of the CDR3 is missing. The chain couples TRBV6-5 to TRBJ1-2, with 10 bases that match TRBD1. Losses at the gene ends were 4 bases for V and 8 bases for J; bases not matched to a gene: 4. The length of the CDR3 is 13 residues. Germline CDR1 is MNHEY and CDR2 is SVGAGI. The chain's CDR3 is CASSSMTGGGYTL. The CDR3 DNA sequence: TGTGCCAGCAGTTCAATGACAGGGGGCGGCTACACCCTC.

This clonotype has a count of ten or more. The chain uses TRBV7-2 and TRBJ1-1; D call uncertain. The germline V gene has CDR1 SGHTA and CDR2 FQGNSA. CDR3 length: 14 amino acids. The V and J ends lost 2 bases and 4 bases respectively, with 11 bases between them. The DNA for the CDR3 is TGTGCCAGCAGCTTACAGGCTTCTGGCACTGAAGCTTTCTTT. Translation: CASSLQASGTEAFF.

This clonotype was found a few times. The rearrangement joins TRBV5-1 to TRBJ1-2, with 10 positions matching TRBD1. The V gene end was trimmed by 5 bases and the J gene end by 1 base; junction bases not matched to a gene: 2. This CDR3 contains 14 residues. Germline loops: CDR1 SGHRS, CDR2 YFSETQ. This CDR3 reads CASRTGGINYGYTF. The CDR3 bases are TGCGCCAGCAGGACAGGGGGCATTAACTATGGCTACACCTTC.

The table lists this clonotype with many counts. The CDR3 bases are TGTGCCAGCTCACCAGGGACTGTTCCCTTATACGAGCAGTACTTC. This sequence encodes CASSPGTVPLYEQYF. V usage is TRBV18 and J usage is TRBJ2-7, with a weak D call TRBD2 (6 bases). Germline CDR1 reads KGHSH; CDR2 reads LQKENI. V was cut by 2 bases and J by 4 bases, with 15 bases left in between. The CDR3 spans 15 residues. Full variable domain (missing parts from reference TRBV18 and TRBJ2-7): NAGVMQNPRHLVRRRGQEARLRCSPMKGHSHVYWYRQLPEEGLKFMVYLQKENIIDESGMPKERFSAEFPKEGPSILRIQQVVRGDSAAYFCASSPGTVPLYEQYFGPGTRLTVT.

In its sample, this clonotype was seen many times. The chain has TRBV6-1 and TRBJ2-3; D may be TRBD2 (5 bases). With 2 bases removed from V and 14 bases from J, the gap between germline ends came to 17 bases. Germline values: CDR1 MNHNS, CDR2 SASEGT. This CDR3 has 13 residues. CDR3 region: CASSESHGLIRYF. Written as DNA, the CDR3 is TGTGCCAGCAGTGAATCCCACGGACTCATAAGGTATTTT.

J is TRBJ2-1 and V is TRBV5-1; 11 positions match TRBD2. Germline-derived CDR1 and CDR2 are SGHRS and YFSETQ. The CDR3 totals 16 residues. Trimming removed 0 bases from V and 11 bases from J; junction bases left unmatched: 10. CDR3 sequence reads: CASSLVSGTSGNQQFF. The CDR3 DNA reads TGCGCCAGCAGCTTGGTCTCCGGGACTAGCGGTAATCAGCAGTTCTTC.

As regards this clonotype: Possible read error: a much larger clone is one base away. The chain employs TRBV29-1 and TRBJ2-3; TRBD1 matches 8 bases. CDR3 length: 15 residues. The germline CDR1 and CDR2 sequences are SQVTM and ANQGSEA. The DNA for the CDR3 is TGCAGCGTTGAAGATAGCAGGGGGCACACATATACGCAGTATTTT. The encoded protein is CSVEDSRGHTYTQYF.

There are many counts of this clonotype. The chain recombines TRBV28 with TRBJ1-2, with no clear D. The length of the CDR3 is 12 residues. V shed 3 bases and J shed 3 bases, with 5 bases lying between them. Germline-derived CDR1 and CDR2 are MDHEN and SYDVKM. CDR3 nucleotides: TGTGCCAGCAGTTTCTCGGACTATGGCTACACCTTC. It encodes CASSFSDYGYTF.

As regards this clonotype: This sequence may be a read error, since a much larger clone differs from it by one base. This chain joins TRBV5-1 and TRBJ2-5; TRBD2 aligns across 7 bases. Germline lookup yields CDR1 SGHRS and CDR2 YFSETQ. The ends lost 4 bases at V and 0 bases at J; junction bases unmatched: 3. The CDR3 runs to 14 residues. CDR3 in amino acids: CASSNRGDQETQYF. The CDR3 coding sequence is TGCGCCAGCAGCAACCGGGGGGACCAAGAGACCCAGTACTTC. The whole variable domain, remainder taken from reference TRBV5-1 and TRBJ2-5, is KAGVTQTPRYLIKTRGQQVTLSCSPISGHRSVSWYQQTPGQGLQFLFEYFSETQRNKGNFPGRFSGRQFSNSRSEMNVSTLELGDSALYLCASSNRGDQETQYFGPGTRLLVL.

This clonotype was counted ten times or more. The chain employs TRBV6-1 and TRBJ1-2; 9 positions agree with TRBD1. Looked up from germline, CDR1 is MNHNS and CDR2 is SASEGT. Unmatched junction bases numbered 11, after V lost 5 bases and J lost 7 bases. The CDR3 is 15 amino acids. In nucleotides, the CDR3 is TGTGCCAGCAGTTCGACCGGGACAGGGTTCGCTGGCTACACCTTC. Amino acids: CASSSTGTGFAGYTF.

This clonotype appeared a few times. The CDR3 DNA sequence: TGTGCCAGTCCCGCTACCCTAGCCAAAAACATTCAGTACTTC. Its translation: CASPATLAKNIQYF. The rearrangement joins TRBV19 to TRBJ2-4; D remains ambiguous. Germline V gene sequence: CDR1 LNHDA, CDR2 SQIVND (reference sequence). V lost 8 bases and J 0 bases, leaving 11 bases between the germline ends. CDR3 length equals 14 residues.

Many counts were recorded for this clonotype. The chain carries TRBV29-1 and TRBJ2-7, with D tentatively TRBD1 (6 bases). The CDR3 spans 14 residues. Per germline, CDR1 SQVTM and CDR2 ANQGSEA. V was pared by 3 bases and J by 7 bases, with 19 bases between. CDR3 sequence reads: CSVEQGQAEGEQYF. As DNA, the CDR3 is TGCAGCGTTGAGCAGGGGCAGGCCGAGGGGGAGCAGTACTTC.

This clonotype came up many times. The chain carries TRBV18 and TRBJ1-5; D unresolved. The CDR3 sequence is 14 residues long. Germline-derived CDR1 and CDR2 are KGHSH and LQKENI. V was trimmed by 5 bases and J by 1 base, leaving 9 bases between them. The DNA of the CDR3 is TGTGCCAGCTCAATGACACAGAGCAATCAGCCCCAGCATTTT. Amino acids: CASSMTQSNQPQHF.

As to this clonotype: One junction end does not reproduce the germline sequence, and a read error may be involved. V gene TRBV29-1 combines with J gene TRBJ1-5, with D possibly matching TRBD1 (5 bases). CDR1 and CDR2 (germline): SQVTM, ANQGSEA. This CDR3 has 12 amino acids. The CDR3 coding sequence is TGCAGCGCCGGGGGGTTCAATCAGCCCCAGAATTTT. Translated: CSAGGFNQPQNF.